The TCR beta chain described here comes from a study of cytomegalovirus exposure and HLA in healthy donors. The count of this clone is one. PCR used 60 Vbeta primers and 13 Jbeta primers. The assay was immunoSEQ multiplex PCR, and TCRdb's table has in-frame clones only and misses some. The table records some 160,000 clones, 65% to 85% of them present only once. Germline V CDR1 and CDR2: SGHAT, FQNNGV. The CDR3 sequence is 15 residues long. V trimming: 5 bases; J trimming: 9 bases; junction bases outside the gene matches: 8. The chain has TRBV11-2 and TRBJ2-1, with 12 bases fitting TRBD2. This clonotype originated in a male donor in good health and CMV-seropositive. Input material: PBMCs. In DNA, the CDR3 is TGTGCCAGCAGCCCTCGACTAGCGGGAGAGGGTGAGCAGTTCTTC. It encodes CASSPRLAGEGEQFF.